The rows below give T cell receptor beta chains drawn from one sample of a study of PD-L1 blockade in urothelial cancer. Only in-frame clones appear in the TCRdb table, and some are missing; sequencing was by immunoSEQ multiplex PCR. The sample records about 130,000 clones, approximately 88% being singletons. Sequenced material: PBMCs, taken around atezolizumab (anti-PD-L1) treatment. The receptors derive from a man aged 45 to 65 with urothelial cancer. The CDR3 runs from the conserved cysteine through the conserved F or W. The D gene is left open where the match is weak. Where a row states a size, it is once, few, many or the class of an expanded clone; other rows omit it.

j_call	d_call	clone_size	v_call	cdr3_nt	cdr3_aa
TRBJ1-5	-	-	TRBV28	TGTGCCAGCAGGAACGGACACGCCAATCAGCCCCAGCATTTT	CASRNGHANQPQHF
TRBJ2-5	-	-	TRBV18	TGTGCCAGCTCACCCTTAGGCGGCCAAGAGACCCAGTACTTC	CASSPLGGQETQYF
TRBJ2-4	TRBD2	-	TRBV23-1	TGCGCCAGCACCCCGGGACTAGCGGATCAAAACATTCAGTACTTC	CASTPGLADQNIQYF
TRBJ1-2	-	-	TRBV7-2	TGTGCCAGCAGCTTAGGACAGATCTATGGCTACACCTTC	CASSLGQIYGYTF
TRBJ2-1	-	-	TRBV2	TGTGCCAGCAGTGTCCTAGCCGGCGGTGAGCAGTTCTTC	CASSVLAGGEQFF
TRBJ2-1	-	-	TRBV9	TGTGCCAGCACCTCTTCGAAGGGGTTTTACAATGAGCAGTTCTTC	CASTSSKGFYNEQFF
TRBJ2-7	TRBD2	-	TRBV30	TGTGCCTGGAGTGGGACTAGCGGGATCTACGAGCAGTACTTC	CAWSGTSGIYEQYF
TRBJ1-5	-	-	TRBV6-1	TGTGCCAGCAGTCGGACATATCTGGATCAGCCCCAGCATTTT	CASSRTYLDQPQHF
TRBJ1-3	TRBD1	-	TRBV30	TGTGCCTGGAGCCAAGACAGGGGGCGCGGAAACACCATATATTTT	CAWSQDRGRGNTIYF
TRBJ2-1	-	-	TRBV9	TGTGCCAGCAGCGTTGGGCAGATCTTCAATGAGCAGTTCTTC	CASSVGQIFNEQFF
TRBJ2-7	-	once	TRBV2	TGTGCCGACCGAGGAGGGGATGGCTACGAGCAGTACTTC	CADRGGDGYEQYF
TRBJ2-1	-	few	TRBV7-3	TGTGCCAGCAGCGACCATATGGAGGAGCAGTTCTTC	CASSDHMEEQFF
TRBJ2-7	-	once	TRBV28	TGTGCCAGCTTGAGGGCGGGTAGCTCCTACGAGCAGTACTTC	CASLRAGSSYEQYF
TRBJ2-7	TRBD2	-	TRBV19	TGTGCCAGTAGTATAGGAGCGGGAGCTACCTACGAGCAGTACTTC	CASSIGAGATYEQYF
TRBJ2-7	-	-	TRBV12-5	TGTGCTAGTGGTACTAATTACGAGCAGTACTTC	CASGTNYEQYF
TRBJ2-7	-	-	TRBV29-1	TGCAGCGTCCGCAGGGACAAGAGCTCCTACGAGCAGTACTTC	CSVRRDKSSYEQYF
TRBJ2-1	TRBD2	-	TRBV4-1	TGCGCCAGCAGCCAAGCCCCGGGAGGTGCCTACAATGAGCAGTTCTTC	CASSQAPGGAYNEQFF
TRBJ1-1	TRBD1	-	TRBV6-5	TGTGCCAGCAGGAAGACAGGGGAACCCGAAGCTTTCTTT	CASRKTGEPEAFF
TRBJ2-1	TRBD1	-	TRBV5-1	TGCGCCAGCAGCTTGGGCCTAGGACAGGGCCTCTACAATGAGCAGTTCTTC	CASSLGLGQGLYNEQFF
TRBJ1-5	-	few	TRBV18	TGTGCCAGCTCACCAGGGTTAGGGGCTGGTCAGCCCCAGCATTTT	CASSPGLGAGQPQHF
TRBJ1-5	-	-	TRBV10-3	TGTGCCATCATTACTGGGGCATGGGCTCAGCCCCAGCATTTT	CAIITGAWAQPQHF
TRBJ2-4	-	-	TRBV2	TGTGCCAGCAGGAGGACAGGAGGGGTGAACATTCAGTACTTC	CASRRTGGVNIQYF
TRBJ2-3	TRBD2	-	TRBV4-2	TGTGCCAGCAGCCAAGCTGGAACTAGCGGACGGGGAGATACGCAGTATTTT	CASSQAGTSGRGDTQYF
TRBJ2-7	-	-	TRBV28	TGTGCCAGCAGTTTAATGGGAGTCCACGAGCAGTACTTC	CASSLMGVHEQYF
TRBJ2-7	TRBD2	once	TRBV30	TGTGCCTGGGACACTAGCGGAGCCTCCTACGAGCAGTACTTC	CAWDTSGASYEQYF
TRBJ1-1	-	-	TRBV9	TGTGCCAGCAGCGTATTGGACAGTGGGAACACTGAAGCTTTCTTT	CASSVLDSGNTEAFF
TRBJ1-3	-	-	TRBV7-3	TGTGCCAGCAGCTTACCTGGGAGGGGGATAGCTGGAAACACCATATATTTT	CASSLPGRGIAGNTIYF
TRBJ1-5	-	-	TRBV18	TGTGCCAGCTCACCGGGCCGTGCTAATCAGCCCCAGCATTTT	CASSPGRANQPQHF
TRBJ1-4	-	-	TRBV2	TGTGCCAGCAGCCCCCTCGGGGGGTCTAATGAAAAACTGTTTTTT	CASSPLGGSNEKLFF
TRBJ1-1	-	-	TRBV19	TGTGCCAGTAGACCCATCGACAGTAACACTGAAGCTTTCTTT	CASRPIDSNTEAFF
TRBJ2-3	TRBD2	-	TRBV4-1	TGCGCCAGCAGTAGAAAATCCGGGACTAGCGGGAGCAGCACAGATACGCAGTATTTT	CASSRKSGTSGSSTDTQYF
TRBJ2-1	TRBD2	-	TRBV5-1	TGCGCCAGCAGCTCGAGGGGACTAGTTGTGGATGAGCAGTTCTTC	CASSSRGLVVDEQFF
TRBJ2-1	TRBD2	-	TRBV28	TGTGCCAGCAGTTTGGGCGGGAGGGCCGTCTACAATGAGCAGTTCTTC	CASSLGGRAVYNEQFF
TRBJ1-4	-	-	TRBV6-6	TGTGCCAGCAGTTACGGGTCGAGGGATGAAAAACTGTTTTTT	CASSYGSRDEKLFF
TRBJ2-1	TRBD1	-	TRBV28	TGTGCCAGCAGAACGGTTTCTACAGGGGGCTATGAGCAGTTCTTC	CASRTVSTGGYEQFF
TRBJ2-2	TRBD1	-	TRBV9	TGTGCCAGCAGCGTATTGGGACAGGACCCCGGGGAGCTGTTTTTT	CASSVLGQDPGELFF
TRBJ2-7	TRBD2	-	TRBV6-5	TGTGCCAGCAGTTACGGCCGGGAGGACTACGAGCAGTACTTC	CASSYGREDYEQYF
TRBJ1-5	-	few	TRBV18	TGTGCCAGCTCACCGGCGGGGCGGGGTAACAATCAGCCCCAGCATTTT	CASSPAGRGNNQPQHF
TRBJ2-2	-	-	TRBV18	TGTGCCAGCTCATCAGACAGCTATAACACCGGGGAGCTGTTTTTT	CASSSDSYNTGELFF
TRBJ1-2	-	-	TRBV5-5	TGTGCCAGCAGCTTGGCGGCGGACTTCTATGGCTACACCTTC	CASSLAADFYGYTF
TRBJ2-3	TRBD2	-	TRBV5-1	TGCGCCAGCAGCTTGGCCGGCGGGAGCGGCACAGATACGCAGTATTTT	CASSLAGGSGTDTQYF
TRBJ2-7	TRBD1	-	TRBV29-1	TGCAGCGTGTCCAGGGGGCGCTCCTACGAGCAGTACTTC	CSVSRGRSYEQYF
TRBJ2-2	TRBD2	-	TRBV7-9	TGTGCCAGCAGCAAAACTAGCGGGCAAATCGGCGGGGAGCTGTTTTTT	CASSKTSGQIGGELFF
TRBJ2-5	TRBD1	-	TRBV2	TGTGCCAGCGAAGTACCGGGACAGTTACAAGAGACCCAGTACTTC	CASEVPGQLQETQYF
TRBJ2-1	-	-	TRBV30	TGTGCCTGGATCGGCTCCTACAATGAGCAGTTCTTC	CAWIGSYNEQFF
TRBJ2-4	-	-	TRBV7-8	TGTGCCAGCAGCCCCCGTTGGGAGGCCAAAAACATTCAGTACTTC	CASSPRWEAKNIQYF
TRBJ2-7	-	-	TRBV28	TGTGCCAGCAGCAGGACTTTCTCCTACGAGCAGTACTTC	CASSRTFSYEQYF
TRBJ1-1	-	few	TRBV25-1	TGTGCCAGCAGTGAATATAGTCAGGGGCTATCCACTGAAGCTTTCTTT	CASSEYSQGLSTEAFF
TRBJ2-1	TRBD2	-	TRBV2	TGTGCCAGCAGTGGAGCTTTCTGGACTAGCGGGACCAATGAGCAGTTCTTC	CASSGAFWTSGTNEQFF
TRBJ2-1	-	few	TRBV28	TGTGCCAGCAGTTCCGGGACACTAAATGAGCAGTTCTTC	CASSSGTLNEQFF
TRBJ2-5	TRBD2	-	TRBV11-3	TGTGCCAGCAGCTCGGGAGGGACTAGCGGGTTGGAGACCCAGTACTTC	CASSSGGTSGLETQYF